The clone carrying this T cell receptor beta chain appeared many times. Trimming removed 6 bases from V and 4 bases from J, with 16 bases in between. Per the germline V gene, CDR1 is SQVTM and CDR2 is ANQGSEA. The CDR3 runs to 13 residues. Documented time point: blood at routine non-recurrence follow-up after resection. The input material, whole RNA from tumor, nontumor lung or frozen PBMC, was sequenced unsorted. This sample was included in a study of spatial heterogeneity in lung cancer. Study details: Available PBMC from follow-up, collected a median of roughly two years after resection, underwent sequencing. Alpha-chain sequences were consistently detected less often than beta-chain sequences.

TCRdb re-called the 5' RACE reads with MiXCR, one entry per CDR3 protein. The data show around 110,000 distinct CDR3 sequences, 12% seen once. V and J are TRBV29-1 and TRBJ2-7; D may match TRBD1 or TRBD2 (5 bases each). Sample: PBMCs, taken at follow-up. This clonotype originated in a male donor with early-stage non-small cell lung cancer. The CDR3 protein is CSVRDPSVYEQYF. The CDR3 DNA reads as TGCAGCGTCCGGGACCCAAGCGTTTACGAGCAGTACTTC.